The 27 T cell receptor beta chains below come from one sample, sequenced in a study of a mutant IDH1 vaccine in newly diagnosed glioma. The time point: week 35, safety follow-up. With topical imiquimod, each dose of the vaccine consisted of 300 ug of mutant IDH1 20-mer peptide. Using immunoSEQ multiplex PCR, the repertoire was profiled, and TCRdb retains in-frame clones only, with some absent. The table lists around 32,000 clones, about 82% of them singletons. Their target antigens are unknown. Specimen: PBMCs, collected from a glioma patient whose treatment included an IDH1 peptide vaccine. Receptors were obtained from a man aged 40-50 years with glioma. Some clones in this sample may be carry-over from other donors' samples.

The V call is TRBV7-9, the J call TRBJ2-7; 8 bases agree with TRBD1. Unmatched junction bases numbered 2, after V lost 5 bases and J lost 2 bases. Germline CDR1 reads SEHNR; CDR2 reads FQNEAQ (reference sequence). This CDR3 comprises 13 residues. In nucleotides, the CDR3 is TGTGCCAGCAGCATGACAGGGGCCTACGAGCAGTACTTC. Protein product: CASSMTGAYEQYF.

This chain connects TRBV5-4 to TRBJ1-2, with no clear D. Trimming took off 4 bases at V and 6 bases at J, with 13 bases between the two ends. The CDR3 loop spans 13 amino acids. Per germline, CDR1 SGHNT and CDR2 YYREEE (reference sequence). The CDR3 DNA sequence: TGTGCCAGCAGCGTGGACGGTAGCCATGGCTACACCTTC. Encoded protein: CASSVDGSHGYTF.

The chain is built from TRBV6-5 and TRBJ1-2; D gene uncertain. Trimming pared 1 base from V and 4 bases from J, leaving 10 bases between. The CDR3 totals 14 residues. Germline lookup yields CDR1 MNHEY and CDR2 SVGAGI. The CDR3 coding sequence is TGTGCCAGCAGTTACTTACAAGGAATCTATGGCTACACCTTC. Protein sequence: CASSYLQGIYGYTF.

The chain has TRBV28 and TRBJ2-2; D gene ambiguous. V was clipped by 3 bases and J by 5 bases, with 4 bases between them. CDR1 and CDR2 from the germline V gene are MDHEN and SYDVKM. The CDR3 totals 12 residues. Written as DNA, the CDR3 is TGTGCCAGCAGTTTTGGGACCGGGGAGCTGTTTTTT. It yields the protein CASSFGTGELFF.

J is TRBJ2-1 and V is TRBV4-3; D possibly corresponds to TRBD2 (6 bases). The CDR3 runs to 14 residues. The germline V gene encodes CDR1 LGHNA and CDR2 YSLEER. The germline V and J ends were trimmed by 3 bases and 7 bases, with 13 bases remaining between them. As DNA, the CDR3 is TGCGCCAGCAGCCAGAGGGGACGGGGGAATGAGCAGTTCTTC. Amino acids: CASSQRGRGNEQFF.

About this clone itself: Germline is not matched at one junction end, which may reflect a read error. This chain links TRBV5-4 with TRBJ2-3, with TRBD2 identical over 8 bases. The CDR3 is 14 amino acids. Germline lookup yields CDR1 SGHNT and CDR2 YYREEE (reference sequence). The CDR3 DNA reads TGTGCCAGCAGCTCGGGGGGGCAGTCAGATGCGCAGTATTTT. Encoded protein: CASSSGGQSDAQYF.

This sequence joins TRBV15 and TRBJ1-6; perhaps TRBD1 as D (6 bases). CDR3 length: 15 residues. Trimming cost V 0 bases and J 7 bases, with 10 bases left between them. The germline gives CDR1 LNHNV, CDR2 YYDKDF (reference sequence). In nucleotides, the CDR3 is TGTGCCACCAGCAGAGAACAGGGAAGAAATTCACCCCTCCACTTT. The encoded protein is CATSREQGRNSPLHF.

The chain couples TRBV19 to TRBJ2-1, with no clear D. The CDR3 extends over 15 amino acids. CDR1 LNHDA and CDR2 SQIVND come from the germline V gene (reference sequence). V dropped 2 bases and J dropped 4 bases, with 12 bases sitting between them. The CDR3 here is CASSISLSTYNEQFF. The CDR3 coding sequence is TGTGCCAGTAGTATAAGCCTCTCTACTTACAATGAGCAGTTCTTC.

This clone was seen only a few times. The V and J genes are TRBV5-6 and TRBJ2-2, with D hard to call. V was pared by 0 bases and J by 5 bases, with 8 bases between. Germline assignment: CDR1 SGHDT and CDR2 YYEEEE. This CDR3 has 14 amino acids. The CDR3 is CASSLGLMTGELFF. CDR3 nucleotide sequence: TGTGCCAGCAGCTTGGGCCTCATGACCGGGGAGCTGTTTTTT.

V gene TRBV30 combines with J gene TRBJ1-3; D unresolved. V dropped 1 base and J dropped 0 bases, with 10 bases sitting between them. This CDR3 is built from 15 residues. CDR1 and CDR2 from the germline V gene are GTSNPN and SVGIG (reference sequence). CDR3 in amino acids: CAWSAGLLSGNTIYF. CDR3 sequence (DNA): TGTGCCTGGAGTGCCGGACTCCTCTCTGGAAACACCATATATTTT.

The chain has TRBV27 and TRBJ1-2, with D unclear. Germline CDR1 MNHEY, CDR2 SMNVEV (reference sequence). The ends were cut back, 8 bases at V and 7 bases at J, with 17 bases in the middle. The CDR3 covers 13 residues. Here the CDR3 DNA reads TGTGCCAGCTATACCGGGGAGGAGGCTGGCTACACCTTC. It specifies CASYTGEEAGYTF.

The gene calls are TRBV11-2 and TRBJ1-1; tentatively, D is TRBD1 (6 bases). Trimming stripped 5 bases from V and 0 bases from J, with 13 bases between. Germline assignment: CDR1 SGHAT and CDR2 FQNNGV. The CDR3 contains 15 residues. The CDR3 DNA reads TGTGCCAGCAGCCTGTCCAGGGGAGTGAACACTGAAGCTTTCTTT. It yields the protein CASSLSRGVNTEAFF.

This chain links TRBV14 with TRBJ2-2; the D is unclear. The V end lost 6 bases, the J end lost 4 bases, and 15 bases lay between the germline ends. Per the germline V gene, CDR1 is SGHDN and CDR2 is FVKESK. The CDR3 is 15 amino acids. The CDR3 here is CASRGARSGTGELFF. CDR3 coding DNA: TGTGCCAGCAGGGGTGCCCGGTCGGGCACCGGGGAGCTGTTTTTT. The complete variable domain, with remaining parts taken from reference TRBV14 and TRBJ2-2, reads EAGVTQFPSHSVIEKGQTVTLRCDPISGHDNLYWYRRVMGKEIKFLLHFVKESKQDESGMPNNRFLAERTGGTYSTLKVQPAELEDSGVYFCASRGARSGTGELFFGEGSRLTVL.

The J gene is TRBJ2-6, the V gene TRBV4-3; no clear D. CDR3 length equals 15 residues. The V gene's germline CDR1 is LGHNA and CDR2 YSLEER. V was cut by 4 bases and J by 4 bases, with 11 bases left in between. Here the CDR3 reads CASSRLGFGANVLTF. In DNA form, the CDR3 reads TGCGCCAGCAGCCGACTGGGTTTCGGGGCCAACGTCCTGACTTTC.

The genes are TRBV4-3 and TRBJ2-5; D gene unclear. CDR3 length equals 12 residues. Germline CDR1 is LGHNA and CDR2 is YSLEER. V lost 0 bases and J 7 bases, leaving 6 bases between the germline ends. The CDR3, as DNA: TGCGCCAGCAGCCAAGATCGAAGGACCCAGTACTTC. Protein: CASSQDRRTQYF.

V usage is TRBV15 and J usage is TRBJ1-2; D gene unclear. V dropped 1 base and J dropped 3 bases, with 9 bases sitting between them. This CDR3 contains 14 residues. Germline CDR1 LNHNV, CDR2 YYDKDF (reference sequence). CDR3 coding DNA: TGTGCCACCAGCAGAGGACAAACTTACTATGGCTACACCTTC. Its translation: CATSRGQTYYGYTF.

The chain joins TRBV19 to TRBJ1-1; no reliable D call. Germline CDR1 LNHDA, CDR2 SQIVND (reference sequence). This CDR3 is 12 amino acids long. V was trimmed by 1 base and J by 5 bases, leaving 5 bases between them. The CDR3 DNA reads TGTGCCAGTAGTATAGCCGGGACTGAAGCTTTCTTT. Encoded protein: CASSIAGTEAFF.

The gene calls are TRBV7-8 and TRBJ1-1, with unresolved D. V shed 5 bases and J shed 5 bases, with 6 bases lying between them. CDR3 length equals 11 residues. In germline, CDR1 is SGHVS, CDR2 FQNEAQ. The CDR3 here is CASSRVTEAFF. The CDR3, as DNA: TGTGCCAGCAGCCGGGTAACTGAAGCTTTCTTT.

This clone was detected only once. This chain connects TRBV18 to TRBJ2-2, with D uncertain. Per germline, CDR1 KGHSH and CDR2 LQKENI. Trimming removed 0 bases at V and 3 bases at J, with 8 bases between. CDR3 length: 15 amino acids. The CDR3 DNA reads as TGTGCCAGCTCACCACCTAATCTCGACACCGGGGAGCTGTTTTTT. Translated, it gives CASSPPNLDTGELFF.

The chain combines TRBV6-1 with TRBJ1-5; D remains ambiguous. The V and J ends lost 6 bases and 1 base respectively, with 13 bases between them. Germline V gives CDR1 MNHNS, CDR2 SASEGT. The CDR3 consists of 15 residues. CDR3 sequence reads: CASRSWQVSNQPQHF. The CDR3 DNA sequence: TGTGCCAGCAGAAGCTGGCAGGTCAGCAATCAGCCCCAGCATTTT.

The chain links TRBV30 to TRBJ1-4; D gene uncertain. Trimming stripped 4 bases from V and 5 bases from J, with 5 bases between. The CDR3 sequence is 11 residues long. Germline loops: CDR1 GTSNPN, CDR2 SVGIG (reference sequence). The CDR3 DNA reads as TGTGCCTGGAACCAGAATGAAAAACTGTTTTTT. Its translation is CAWNQNEKLFF.

V usage is TRBV4-3 and J usage is TRBJ1-3, with unresolved D. The CDR3 is 16 residues long. V lost 4 bases to trimming and J lost 1 base, with 14 bases between them. Germline CDR1 and CDR2: LGHNA and YSLEER. CDR3 residues: CASSLTLLTSGNTIYF. The CDR3 coding sequence is TGCGCCAGCAGCCTGACACTACTTACGTCTGGAAACACCATATATTTT.

This chain joins TRBV9 and TRBJ2-1, with a tentative D call TRBD2 (7 bases). The germline gives CDR1 SGDLS, CDR2 YYNGEE. V dropped 0 bases and J dropped 4 bases, with 14 bases sitting between them. The CDR3 runs to 16 residues. The CDR3 region is CASSVDPGGPYNEQFF. The CDR3 nucleotides read TGTGCCAGCAGCGTAGATCCGGGGGGCCCGTACAATGAGCAGTTCTTC.

The rearrangement uses TRBV7-9 and TRBJ1-4; tentative D call: TRBD1 (6 bases). Per germline, CDR1 SEHNR and CDR2 FQNEAQ (reference sequence). The CDR3 length is 16 residues. The V and J ends lost 5 bases and 5 bases respectively, with 18 bases between them. The CDR3 nucleotides are TGTGCCAGCAGCGGCCCAGCGTCGGGGGGCAATGAAAAACTGTTTTTT. Amino acid sequence: CASSGPASGGNEKLFF.

This sequence joins TRBV5-4 and TRBJ1-3; 7 positions match TRBD1. Trimming cost V 3 bases and J 0 bases; bases outside gene matches: 6. This CDR3 is 16 amino acids long. Germline CDR1 reads SGHNT; CDR2 reads YYREEE (reference sequence). The CDR3, as DNA: TGTGCCAGCAGCTCCACCGGGACAGCCTCTGGAAACACCATATATTTT. Translated, it gives CASSSTGTASGNTIYF.

The gene calls are TRBV19 and TRBJ1-2; maybe TRBD1 (6 bases). V gave up 7 bases and J gave up 3 bases, with 12 bases separating them. This CDR3 has 13 residues. Germline-derived CDR1 and CDR2 are LNHDA and SQIVND (reference sequence). In DNA form, the CDR3 reads TGTGCCAGTACCCAGGGGTCCCACTATGGCTACACCTTC. Its protein is CASTQGSHYGYTF.

This clone was detected once. The rearrangement joins TRBV12-5 to TRBJ2-1, with no clear D. The germline V and J ends were trimmed by 2 bases and 6 bases, with 2 bases remaining between them. This CDR3 is built from 11 residues. CDR1 and CDR2 from the germline V gene are LGHNT and FRNRAP. The CDR3 region has the DNA TGTGCTAGTGGTTTGATCAATGAGCAGTTCTTC. As protein: CASGLINEQFF.